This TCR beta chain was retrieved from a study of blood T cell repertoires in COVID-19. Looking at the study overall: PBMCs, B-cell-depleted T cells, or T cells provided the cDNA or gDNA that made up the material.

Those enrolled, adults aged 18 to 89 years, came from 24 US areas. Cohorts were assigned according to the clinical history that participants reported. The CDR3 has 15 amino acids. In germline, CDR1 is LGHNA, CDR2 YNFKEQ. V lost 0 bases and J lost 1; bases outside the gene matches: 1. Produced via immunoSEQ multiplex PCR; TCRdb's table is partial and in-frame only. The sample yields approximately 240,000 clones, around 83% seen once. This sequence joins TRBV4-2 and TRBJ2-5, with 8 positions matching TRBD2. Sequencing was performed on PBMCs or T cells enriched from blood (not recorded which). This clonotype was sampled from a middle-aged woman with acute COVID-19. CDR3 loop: CASSQDREGQETQYF. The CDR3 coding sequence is TGTGCCAGCAGCCAAGACCGGGAGGGCCAAGAGACCCAGTACTTC.